This TCR beta chain was found in a study of Graves' ophthalmopathy and Graves' hyperthyroidism. General study findings and limits: Most expanded clonotypes in thyroid above 0.001 frequency also showed up in blood.

The study amplified TCR beta CDR3 regions using RNA transcripts. An initial RT-PCR round employing HTBI primers preceded a second-round multiplex PCR. In TCRdb, the multiplex PCR reads were re-called with MiXCR into one record per CDR3 protein. The sample yields roughly 600,000 distinct CDR3 sequences, approximately 37% seen once. As regards this clonotype: Its specificity is not known.

The length of the CDR3 is 17 residues. Germline-derived CDR1 and CDR2 are ENHRY and SYGVKD. V was clipped by 1 base and J by 4 bases; unmatched bases: 11. In this cohort, patients with other autoimmune diseases, uncontrolled infections, pregnancy or lactation were excluded. Diagnosis used clinical symptoms, serum thyroxine, TRAb, thyroid ultrasound and orbital computed tomography. Sequencing used peripheral blood or thyroid tissue (not recorded which). The chain uses TRBV10-3 and TRBJ2-3; 7 bases line up with TRBD2. The receptor's source is an adult man with Graves' hyperthyroidism. CDR3 bases: TGTGCCATCAGTGAGTTTTGGCGGGAGTATCGACCAGATACGCAGTATTTT. Residues: CAISEFWREYRPDTQYF.